This T cell receptor (beta chain) comes out of a study of shared clonotypes between healthy human individuals. Study-wide findings and caveats: Sequencing depth was predicted to influence how clonotypes are shared among donors.

The CDR3 is 15 amino acids. Germline values: CDR1 SGDLS, CDR2 YYNGEE. Losses at the gene ends were 4 bases for V and 3 bases for J; bases not matched to a gene: 5. As regards this clone: The antigen remains unidentified. Additional DNA sequences in this sample encode the identical CDR3.

In the sorted-subset replicate PCRs, about 190 ng DNA, around 30,000 T cell genomes, was used. Clones were sequenced by immunoSEQ multiplex PCR, and TCRdb holds only the in-frame ones, with some missing. The top ten clones hold over 0.12% of a sample with more than 2,000,000 clones, just over 90% of them seen once. The clonotype was recovered from a man aged 18 to 35 in good health. Material for sequencing was naive CD4+ T cells sorted from blood. Stated subset: CD45RA+ positively selected. V and J are TRBV9 and TRBJ1-3, with 9 bases lining up with TRBD1. CDR3 in amino acids: CASSPQGAGGNTIYF. The CDR3 region has the DNA TGTGCCAGCAGCCCACAGGGGGCCGGTGGAAACACCATATATTTT.